Listed below are T cell receptor beta chains from one sample, sequenced in a study of shared clonotypes between healthy human individuals. TCRdb keeps only in-frame clones here, not all; method: immunoSEQ multiplex PCR. The top ten hold 1.2% of the sample, which has about 1.4 million clones, more than 95% seen once. The sequenced material came from naive CD4+ T cells sorted from blood. The receptors derive from a man aged 25 to 40 in good health. Both conserved end residues are part of each CDR3. A D gene is named only where the DNA matches it firmly. Not all rows give a size; the values are once, few, many and, for expanded clones, a class.

j_call | d_call | cdr3_length | v_call | clone_size | cdr3_aa | cdr3_nt
TRBJ2-4 | TRBD1 | 18 | TRBV15 | . | CATSIGQGRLRAKNIQYF | TGTGCCACCAGCATAGGACAGGGGCGATTGAGGGCCAAAAACATTCAGTACTTC
TRBJ1-1 | . | 15 | TRBV7-6 | once | CASSPKLGFHTEAFF | TGTGCCAGCAGCCCAAAGCTGGGGTTCCACACTGAAGCTTTCTTT
TRBJ2-1 | . | 14 | TRBV9 | . | CASSRLLGTNEQFF | TGTGCCAGCAGTCGTCTCTTGGGAACGAATGAGCAGTTCTTC
TRBJ2-1 | . | 14 | TRBV29-1 | once | CSVVFAFSYNEQFF | TGCAGCGTTGTATTTGCTTTTTCCTACAATGAGCAGTTCTTC
TRBJ2-1 | . | 14 | TRBV5-1 | . | CASSLVSGDNEQFF | TGCGCCAGCAGCTTGGTTAGCGGAGACAATGAGCAGTTCTTC
TRBJ1-4 | . | 13 | TRBV2 | . | CASIGLNNEKLFF | TGTGCCAGCATCGGACTGAATAATGAAAAACTGTTTTTT
TRBJ2-1 | . | 15 | TRBV27 | . | CASPRGCSSYNEQFF | TGTGCCAGCCCCAGAGGGTGTAGCTCCTACAATGAGCAGTTCTTC
TRBJ2-5 | . | 15 | TRBV5-1 | . | CASSSQPGPRETQYF | TGCGCCAGCAGTTCTCAACCGGGCCCCAGGGAGACCCAGTACTTC
TRBJ2-7 | . | 20 | TRBV5-1 | . | CASSGKPGTVSGVFSYEQYF | TGCGCCAGCAGCGGGAAACCCGGGACAGTTAGCGGAGTTTTCTCCTACGAGCAGTACTTC
TRBJ2-1 | . | 13 | TRBV10-1 | . | CASSEGSYNEQFF | TGCGCCAGCAGTGAGGGGTCATACAATGAGCAGTTCTTC
TRBJ2-1 | TRBD2 | 16 | TRBV5-1 | . | CASSTGTSGRNNEQFF | TGCGCCAGCAGCACCGGGACTAGCGGGAGGAACAATGAGCAGTTCTTC
TRBJ2-3 | . | 12 | TRBV6-5 | . | CVVSGSTDTQYF | TGTGTCGTTTCTGGGAGCACAGATACGCAGTATTTT
TRBJ2-5 | . | 16 | TRBV7-8 | . | CASSLAISLQKETQYF | TGTGCCAGCAGCTTAGCTATATCGCTCCAAAAGGAGACCCAGTACTTC
TRBJ1-4 | . | 13 | TRBV30 | . | CAWSARVGEKLFF | TGTGCCTGGAGTGCTAGGGTAGGAGAAAAACTGTTTTTT
TRBJ2-3 | . | 15 | TRBV6-5 | . | CASSYGGGRTDTQYF | TGTGCCAGCAGTTACGGTGGGGGGCGCACAGATACGCAGTATTTT
TRBJ1-3 | . | 15 | TRBV2 | once | CASSRTQGSGNTIYF | TGTGCCAGCAGCCGAACCCAGGGTAGTGGAAACACCATATATTTT
TRBJ2-1 | TRBD2 | 15 | TRBV10-2 | . | CASSPGASGSHEQFF | TGCGCCAGCAGTCCGGGAGCTAGCGGGAGCCATGAGCAGTTCTTC
TRBJ2-7 | . | 15 | TRBV7-3 | . | CASSRNPGPSYEQYF | TGTGCCAGCAGCCGGAACCCGGGGCCATCCTACGAGCAGTACTTC
TRBJ2-7 | TRBD1 | 15 | TRBV27 | . | CASRKGQRPSYEQYF | TGTGCCAGCAGGAAGGGACAGCGACCCTCATACGAGCAGTACTTC
TRBJ2-5 | TRBD2 | 17 | TRBV30 | . | CAWSHLGLRDGLETQYF | TGTGCCTGGAGCCACCTGGGACTACGAGACGGGTTGGAGACCCAGTACTTC
TRBJ1-1 | . | 15 | TRBV5-5 | . | CASSLVGRGSTEAFF | TGTGCCAGCAGCTTGGTGGGAAGGGGATCAACTGAAGCTTTCTTT
TRBJ1-5 | . | 14 | TRBV27 | . | CASSFLAGNQPQHF | TGTGCCAGCAGTTTCTTGGCCGGGAATCAGCCCCAGCATTTT
TRBJ2-2 | . | 15 | TRBV5-1 | . | CASSPLGTNTGELFF | TGCGCCAGCAGCCCGCTGGGGACGAACACCGGGGAGCTGTTTTTT
TRBJ2-3 | . | 15 | TRBV2 | . | CASSPTGRTADTQYF | TGTGCCAGCAGTCCAACAGGGAGGACGGCAGATACGCAGTATTTT
TRBJ2-7 | . | 13 | TRBV27 | . | CASSFSGNGEQYF | TGTGCCAGCAGTTTTTCGGGGAACGGCGAGCAGTACTTC
TRBJ2-1 | . | 16 | TRBV19 | . | CASSIVLRGSYNEQFF | TGTGCCAGTAGTATAGTGTTAAGGGGCTCCTACAATGAGCAGTTCTTC
TRBJ1-5 | . | 16 | TRBV27 | . | CASSFGRGVRNQPQHF | TGTGCCAGCAGTTTCGGTCGGGGGGTGCGCAATCAGCCCCAGCATTTT
TRBJ1-2 | TRBD1 | 12 | TRBV14 | . | CASSRGQAGYTF | TGTGCCAGCAGCCGCGGACAGGCGGGCTACACCTTC
TRBJ1-5 | TRBD1 | 19 | TRBV10-3 | . | CAISDPPGQGLKGNQPQHF | TGTGCCATCAGTGACCCTCCGGGACAGGGTTTGAAAGGCAATCAGCCCCAGCATTTT
TRBJ2-7 | . | 15 | TRBV5-1 | . | CASSRPQESTYEQYF | TGCGCCAGCAGCCGCCCGCAGGAGTCGACTTACGAGCAGTACTTC
TRBJ2-1 | TRBD2 | 15 | TRBV7-7 | . | CASSFLAGRGNEQFF | TGTGCCAGCAGCTTTCTAGCGGGGAGGGGCAATGAGCAGTTCTTC
TRBJ1-4 | . | 15 | TRBV15 | . | CATSRDHTGNEKLFF | TGTGCCACCAGCAGAGATCATACGGGAAACGAAAAACTGTTTTTT
TRBJ2-3 | . | 13 | TRBV7-7 | . | CASSLADTNTQYF | TGTGCTAGCAGCTTAGCAGACACAAATACGCAGTATTTT
TRBJ1-1 | . | 15 | TRBV5-5 | . | CASSLVGGLDTEAFF | TGTGCCAGCAGCTTGGTTGGGGGGCTGGACACTGAAGCTTTCTTT
TRBJ2-7 | . | 14 | TRBV5-1 | . | CASSPGTPVKEQYF | TGCGCCAGCAGCCCAGGGACTCCTGTTAAGGAGCAGTACTTC
TRBJ2-1 | . | 15 | TRBV27 | . | CASSVDGSMYNEQFF | TGTGCCAGCAGTGTGGACGGTTCCATGTACAATGAGCAGTTCTTC
TRBJ2-7 | . | 15 | TRBV28 | . | CASSRAGAETYEQYF | TGTGCCAGCTCCCGCGCTGGTGCAGAAACCTACGAGCAGTACTTC
TRBJ2-7 | TRBD2 | 13 | TRBV19 | . | CASSSGSLGEQYF | TGTGCCAGTAGTAGCGGGAGCTTGGGTGAGCAGTACTTC
TRBJ1-2 | TRBD1 | 16 | TRBV19 | . | CASSIPRTGADYGYTF | TGTGCCAGTAGTATCCCCCGGACAGGGGCGGACTATGGCTACACCTTC
TRBJ1-1 | . | 22 | TRBV30 | . | CAWSVGLRDGLLVGDFERNAFF | TGTGCCTGGAGTGTAGGACTCCGGGATGGCCTACTAGTGGGGGATTTCGAACGGAATGCTTTCTTT
TRBJ2-3 | TRBD2 | 15 | TRBV28 | . | CASILSGRYTDTQYF | TGTGCCAGCATCTTAAGCGGGAGATACACAGATACGCAGTATTTT
TRBJ2-7 | . | 12 | TRBV6-1 | . | CASSDRDYEQYF | TGTGCCAGCAGTGACAGGGACTACGAGCAGTACTTC
TRBJ2-1 | TRBD2 | 16 | TRBV28 | . | CASSSQGLAGVFEQFF | TGTGCCAGCAGTAGCCAGGGACTAGCGGGAGTCTTTGAGCAGTTCTTC
TRBJ1-1 | . | 14 | TRBV28 | . | CASSLPGSNTEAFF | TGTGCCAGCAGTCTACCGGGATCCAACACTGAAGCTTTCTTT
TRBJ2-2 | TRBD1 | 17 | TRBV4-3 | . | CASSIDGAAPGGGELFF | TGCGCCAGCAGCATCGACGGGGCGGCCCCAGGGGGCGGGGAGCTGTTTTTT
TRBJ2-3 | . | 15 | TRBV6-5 | . | CASSSQLPSTDTQYF | TGTGCCAGCAGTTCCCAGTTGCCTTCCACAGATACGCAGTATTTT
TRBJ2-1 | TRBD2 | 17 | TRBV5-1 | . | CASSLVFRTSGNNEQFF | TGCGCCAGCAGCTTGGTTTTCCGAACTAGCGGAAACAATGAGCAGTTCTTC
TRBJ2-3 | . | 12 | TRBV10-2 | . | CASKVGTDTQYF | TGCGCCAGCAAGGTGGGCACAGATACGCAGTATTTT
TRBJ2-7 | . | 16 | TRBV18 | . | CASSPLAQGTTYEQYF | TGTGCCAGCTCACCACTGGCCCAGGGGACAACCTACGAGCAGTACTTC
TRBJ1-3 | . | 13 | TRBV19 | few | CASRRGSGNTIYF | TGTGCCAGTAGGCGAGGCTCTGGAAACACCATATATTTT
TRBJ2-3 | TRBD2 | 16 | TRBV7-2 | . | CASKSLAGGRSDTQYF | TGTGCCAGCAAGTCACTAGCGGGAGGTCGCTCAGATACGCAGTATTTT
TRBJ2-7 | . | 15 | TRBV28 | . | CASSLLGEATYEQYF | TGTGCCAGCAGTTTATTGGGGGAGGCAACCTACGAGCAGTACTTC
TRBJ2-7 | TRBD1 | 15 | TRBV5-4 | . | CASSPGRQGSYEQYF | TGTGCCAGCAGTCCCGGTAGACAGGGAAGCTACGAGCAGTACTTC
TRBJ2-7 | . | 11 | TRBV4-1 | few | CASSQEGEQYF | TGCGCCAGCAGCCAAGAGGGCGAGCAGTACTTC